What follows describes a single TCR beta chain. The antigen is not known. The data were taken from a study of T cells in Graves' hyperthyroidism and ophthalmopathy. V was shortened by 6 bases and J by 0 bases, with 11 bases between the two germline ends. The CDR3 has 14 amino acids. General study results and limits: Researchers found most expanded thyroid clonotypes above 0.001 in blood as well.

The CDR3 regions of TCR beta were amplified from RNA transcripts. TCR CDR3 underwent first-round RT-PCR with the HTBI primer set. Using its own MiXCR run on the multiplex PCR reads, TCRdb lists one record per CDR3 protein. The sample consists of about 640,000 distinct CDR3 sequences, roughly 15% of them appearing once. This clonotype originated in a woman in her forties or fifties with Graves' ophthalmopathy. The sample comprised blood. The chain couples TRBV12-3 or TRBV12-4 to TRBJ2-5; D gene uncertain. In DNA, the CDR3 is TGTGCCAGCAGCTACAGATTGGACCAAGAGACCCAGTACTTC. Amino acids: CASSYRLDQETQYF.